The 23 T cell receptor beta chains below come from one sample, sequenced in a study of shared T cell receptors in the human thymus. Sequencing used immunoSEQ multiplex PCR; TCRdb keeps in-frame clones, though not all of them. The data contain around 730,000 clones, 70% to 90% of them seen just once; the ten biggest clones take up over 0.008%. This sample was shared with a second study, whose subject was human thymus T cells.

The sequencing sample was made of thymocytes. Receptor source: a girl under three years old with a congenital heart defect.

V usage is TRBV7-6 and J usage is TRBJ1-2; D remains ambiguous. Trimming took 0 bases from V and 3 from J, leaving 20 bases between them. Germline CDR1 SGHVS, CDR2 FNYEAQ. CDR3 length: 18 amino acids. The CDR3 loop reads CASSLAPRLDYLDYGYTF. CDR3 DNA: TGTGCCAGCAGCTTAGCGCCCAGGTTGGACTATTTGGACTATGGCTACACCTTC.

The rearrangement joins TRBV5-6 to TRBJ2-4, with TRBD1 matching over 8 bases. CDR1 is SGHDT, CDR2 YYEEEE, per germline. There are 19 residues in the CDR3. With 4 bases clipped from V and 1 base from J, the junction kept 16 bases outside the gene matches. The CDR3: CASSQTDRARLGAKNIQYF. The CDR3 bases are TGTGCCAGCAGCCAAACGGACAGGGCCAGATTGGGCGCCAAAAACATTCAGTACTTC.

Only a few counts were recorded for this clone. The V call is TRBV6-5, the J call TRBJ1-5, with D maybe TRBD1 (6 bases). The CDR3 sequence is 14 residues long. V shed 5 bases and J shed 6 bases, with 14 bases lying between them. Germline V lookup: CDR1 MNHEY, CDR2 SVGAGI. The CDR3 sequence is CASSLTGMGQPQHF. CDR3 coding DNA: TGTGCCAGCAGTCTTACAGGGATGGGTCAGCCCCAGCATTTT.

This rearrangement joins TRBV9 to TRBJ1-2; no clear D. This CDR3 comprises 13 residues. Germline-derived CDR1 and CDR2 are SGDLS and YYNGEE. Deletions cut 3 bases from V and 5 bases from J, with 11 bases between. The CDR3 coding sequence is TGTGCCAGCAGCGCGGGTCCGGGGTATGGCTACACCTTC. This sequence encodes CASSAGPGYGYTF.

This chain links TRBV18 with TRBJ1-3; the match to TRBD1 covers 8 bases. Germline values: CDR1 KGHSH, CDR2 LQKENI. V shed 4 bases, J shed 2 bases, and the junction held 10 bases outside the gene matches. The CDR3 has 17 residues. The DNA for the CDR3 is TGTGCCAGCTCACACGGGACAGGCCTTCATACTGGAAACACCATATATTTT. Translating it yields CASSHGTGLHTGNTIYF. The full variable domain, rest sourced from reference TRBV18 and TRBJ1-3, is NAGVMQNPRHLVRRRGQEARLRCSPMKGHSHVYWYRQLPEEGLKFMVYLQKENIIDESGMPKERFSAEFPKEGPSILRIQQVVRGDSAAYFCASSHGTGLHTGNTIYFGEGSWLTVV.

V is TRBV28 and J is TRBJ1-2; D is unresolved. Trimming took 3 bases from V and 7 from J, leaving 12 bases between them. Germline V gene data show CDR1 as MDHEN and CDR2 as SYDVKM. CDR3 length equals 13 residues. The CDR3 bases are TGTGCCAGCAGTTTTGGCCGCAAACCTGGCTACACCTTC. Translation: CASSFGRKPGYTF.

The CDR3 DNA sequence: TGTGCCAGCAGTTTATGGGGCCGGGACAGGGACCAAGAGACCCAGTACTTC. Protein product: CASSLWGRDRDQETQYF. This sequence joins TRBV27 and TRBJ2-5; TRBD1 aligns across 9 bases. The J segment lost 0 bases and the V segment lost 1 base, leaving 6 bases of the junction unmatched. This CDR3 comprises 17 residues. The V gene's germline CDR1 is MNHEY and CDR2 SMNVEV (reference sequence).

The chain carries TRBV5-6 and TRBJ1-3; D possibly corresponds to TRBD1 (6 bases). V was trimmed by 2 bases and J by 3 bases, leaving 18 bases between them. CDR1 is SGHDT and CDR2 is YYEEEE in the germline V gene. The CDR3 totals 17 residues. The CDR3 spells CASSFLGGRVYGNTIYF. The CDR3 nucleotides are TGTGCCAGCAGCTTCCTTGGGGGCAGGGTATATGGAAACACCATATATTTT.

V and J are TRBV7-9 and TRBJ2-1; tentative D call: TRBD2 (5 bases). This CDR3 comprises 15 residues. Trimming took off 5 bases at V and 2 bases at J, with 13 bases between the two ends. The germline gives CDR1 SEHNR, CDR2 FQNEAQ (reference sequence). As DNA, the CDR3 is TGTGCCAGCAGCCCCCGGCGGGCACCCTACAATGAGCAGTTCTTC. Its translation: CASSPRRAPYNEQFF.

The gene calls are TRBV2 and TRBJ1-5, with D tentatively TRBD1 (6 bases). Trimming cost V 4 bases and J 7 bases, with 14 bases left between them. Germline V CDR1 and CDR2: SNHLY, FYNNEI. The CDR3 totals 14 residues. DNA of the CDR3: TGTGCCAGCAGTGTAACAGGGCGGAGGCAGCCCCAGCATTTT. Amino acids: CASSVTGRRQPQHF.

The CDR3 spells CASSPGAGASRVRNYGYTF. The DNA for the CDR3 is TGTGCCAGCTCACCGGGGGCCGGCGCCTCGAGAGTTAGAAACTATGGCTACACCTTC. J is TRBJ1-2 and V is TRBV18; a possible D gene is TRBD1 (6 bases). The CDR3 length is 19 residues. From germline, CDR1 is KGHSH and CDR2 LQKENI. The germline V and J ends were trimmed by 3 bases and 2 bases, with 25 bases remaining between them.

The V gene is TRBV4-1, the J gene TRBJ2-3, with 11 positions matching TRBD2. CDR1 MGHRA and CDR2 YSYEKL come from the germline V gene. CDR3 length: 18 residues. Trimming removed 1 base from V and 0 bases from J; junction bases left unmatched: 6. This CDR3 is CASSQGLSGGVSTDTQYF. The CDR3 DNA sequence: TGCGCCAGCAGCCAAGGTCTTAGCGGGGGGGTTAGCACAGATACGCAGTATTTT.

The rearrangement joins TRBV5-4 to TRBJ1-3; 10 positions match TRBD1. The germline CDR1 and CDR2 sequences are SGHNT and YYREEE (reference sequence). CDR3 length: 19 amino acids. V was pared by 4 bases and J by 0 bases, with 13 bases of the junction left unmatched. In DNA, the CDR3 is TGTGCCAGCAGCACCGGGACAGGGGCGCCCACCCCCTCTGGAAACACCATATATTTT. Its translation is CASSTGTGAPTPSGNTIYF.

In its sample, this clone was seen a few times. The chain links TRBV29-1 to TRBJ2-2; 8 bases align to TRBD1. The germline CDR1 and CDR2 sequences are SQVTM and ANQGSEA. The CDR3 is made up of 16 amino acids. J lost 0 bases, V lost 7 bases, and 10 bases had no gene match. The CDR3 loop reads CSAGTGEITNTGELFF. The DNA of the CDR3 is TGCAGCGCAGGGACAGGCGAGATAACGAACACCGGGGAGCTGTTTTTT.

The CDR3 DNA follows: TGCAGGGGTGTCAGGGACACTGAAGCTTTCTTT. Encoded protein: CRGVRDTEAFF. The chain recombines TRBV20-1 with TRBJ1-1; D might be TRBD1 (5 bases). Germline V gene data show CDR1 as DFQATT and CDR2 as SNEGSKA (reference sequence). The CDR3 length is 11 residues.

The rearrangement joins TRBV9 to TRBJ1-2; D possibly corresponds to TRBD1 (5 bases). Germline V gene sequence: CDR1 SGDLS, CDR2 YYNGEE. The CDR3 contains 15 residues. The V end lost 0 bases, the J end lost 5 bases, and 14 bases lay between the germline ends. In DNA form, the CDR3 reads TGTGCCAGCAGCGTAGATCTGCAGGGTGAATATGGCTACACCTTC. Protein: CASSVDLQGEYGYTF.

The chain recombines TRBV29-1 with TRBJ1-4; 8 positions agree with TRBD1. V trimming: 4 bases; J trimming: 6 bases; junction bases outside the gene matches: 7. Per germline, CDR1 SQVTM and CDR2 ANQGSEA. This CDR3 spans 14 amino acids. CDR3 in DNA: TGCAGCGTTGCCCGAAAACAGGGGGATGAAAAACTGTTTTTT. It yields the protein CSVARKQGDEKLFF.

Only a few counts were recorded for this clone. The V and J genes are TRBV30 and TRBJ2-5; maybe TRBD2 (5 bases). Germline CDR1 and CDR2: GTSNPN and SVGIG (reference sequence). The CDR3 totals 13 residues. V lost 1 base and J lost 10, with 16 bases in between. The CDR3 DNA sequence: TGTGCCTGGAGTGACGGGGTTGGACTTGACCAGTACTTC. Protein: CAWSDGVGLDQYF.

V is TRBV7-2 and J is TRBJ1-6; a weak D match, TRBD1 (6 bases). V was cut by 4 bases and J by 11 bases, with 24 bases left in between. Germline CDR1 reads SGHTA; CDR2 reads FQGNSA. The CDR3 has 17 amino acids. CDR3 coding DNA: TGTGCCAGCAGCTCTCCGGGGACAAAAGCGGACTTGGCACCCCTCCACTTT. Its protein product is CASSSPGTKADLAPLHF.

This clone was seen a few times. This chain joins TRBV29-1 and TRBJ2-6; D possibly corresponds to TRBD1 (5 bases). The germline V gene encodes CDR1 SQVTM and CDR2 ANQGSEA. Trimming took off 5 bases at V and 2 bases at J, with 16 bases between the two ends. CDR3 length equals 16 residues. The CDR3 region is CSVSPGWSAGANVLTF. CDR3 in DNA: TGCAGCGTTTCGCCAGGGTGGTCTGCTGGGGCCAACGTCCTGACTTTC.

The chain joins TRBV5-5 to TRBJ1-2; no clear D. The length of the CDR3 is 15 residues. Germline loops: CDR1 SGHKS, CDR2 YYEKEE (reference sequence). V lost 4 bases and J 4 bases, leaving 17 bases between the germline ends. The CDR3 DNA is TGTGCCAGCAGCCTGAGGCCCTTCGAATCCTATGGCTACACCTTC. This sequence encodes CASSLRPFESYGYTF.

This chain joins TRBV7-6 and TRBJ1-2, with no clear D. Germline loops: CDR1 SGHVS, CDR2 FNYEAQ. This CDR3 is built from 14 residues. Trimming shortened V by 5 bases and J by 6 bases, and 16 bases separated the two germline ends. CDR3 residues: CASSPLRGKDGYTF. The DNA of the CDR3 is TGTGCCAGCAGCCCCCTCAGAGGGAAAGATGGCTACACCTTC.

CDR3 nucleotides: TGTGCCAGTAGAATCAGCGGGGTTCGTCAAGAGACCCAGTACTTC. As protein: CASRISGVRQETQYF. The genes are TRBV19 and TRBJ2-5, with TRBD2 matching over 7 bases. The CDR3 length is 15 residues. Germline lookup yields CDR1 LNHDA and CDR2 SQIVND (reference sequence). The ends lost 6 bases at V and 2 bases at J; junction bases unmatched: 9.